This TCR beta chain was recorded in a study of cytomegalovirus exposure and HLA in healthy donors. The study's findings and limits: A missense variant in DCLRE1C was later tied to TCR beta V- and J-gene trimming. On later analysis, the bulk of CMV-associated TCR beta chains appeared to be HLA-restricted.

Per the germline V gene, CDR1 is SEHNR and CDR2 is FQNEAQ (reference sequence). The CDR3 length is 15 residues. The V end lost 5 bases, the J end lost 4 bases, and 17 bases lay between the germline ends. In its sample, this clone was seen a few times. Its antigen is as yet unknown. Use of 60 Vbeta and 13 Jbeta primers characterized the PCR. Libraries were prepared by immunoSEQ multiplex PCR; TCRdb keeps only in-frame clonotypes and omits some of them. The table records about 190,000 clones, about 77% of them present only once. The sequenced material came from PBMCs. The chain carries TRBV7-9 and TRBJ2-5; D possibly corresponds to TRBD1 (6 bases). This TCR was sampled from a man younger than 45 in good health and CMV-seropositive. As DNA, the CDR3 is TGTGCCAGCAGCCCTGCTCAGGGGATGTTAGAGACCCAGTACTTC. Residues: CASSPAQGMLETQYF.